The source of this T cell receptor beta chain is a study of regulatory T cells in long-lasting Graves disease. CDR3 length: 14 residues. The germline gives CDR1 MRHNA, CDR2 SNTAGT. Losses at the gene ends were 5 bases for V and 4 bases for J; bases not matched to a gene: 3. Libraries of TCR beta came from iRepertoire HTBI primers plus Arm-PCR of CDR3 regions. In the study's own analysis: Identification yielded approximately 66 TRBV and around 15 TRBJ segments across samples. One entry per CDR3 protein results from TCRdb running MiXCR on the multiplex PCR reads. The V and J calls and clone size come from TCRdb's table, not from the authors' own analysis. The sample records around 510,000 distinct CDR3 sequences, less than 25% being singletons. About this clonotype itself: The antigen is unknown.

Time point given: persistent/refractory GD, antithyroid drugs over 5 years with positive TRAb. PBMC RNA served as the TCR library source. An endocrinology unit in Xi'an, China, supplied the patients. Study results and limitations: Graves' patients with persistent disease showed TCR diversity lower than patients newly diagnosed. TRBV28, TRBJ1-2 and TRBJ2-5 were favored in persistent disease.

Sequences were derived from peripheral blood mononuclear cells (PBMCs), sampled when the disease was refractory, from a patient treated with antithyroid drugs. The clonotype was recovered from a female donor with Graves disease. This chain links TRBV6-4 with TRBJ2-7; 12 positions match TRBD2. CDR3 nucleotide sequence: TGTGCCAGCAGTTGGACTAGCGGGATGTACGAGCAGTACTTC. Translating it yields CASSWTSGMYEQYF.